These 12 T cell receptor beta chains were sequenced from one sample in a study of cytomegalovirus exposure and HLA in healthy donors. The PCR made use of 60 Vbeta and 13 Jbeta primers. Data came from immunoSEQ multiplex PCR; TCRdb stores just in-frame clones and leaves some out. This sample has some 130,000 clones, with 75% to 85% found just once. The sequenced sample was PBMCs. The source of these receptors is a man aged 40-50 years in good health and CMV-seronegative.

In this sample, this clone turned up once. The chain combines TRBV5-4 with TRBJ2-7; TRBD2 might be the D (5 bases). CDR3 length equals 15 residues. The germline V and J ends were trimmed by 4 bases and 0 bases, with 14 bases remaining between them. The germline gives CDR1 SGHNT, CDR2 YYREEE (reference sequence). Written as DNA, the CDR3 is TGTGCCAGCAGCCAAGGAGGCAGGAGCTCCTACGAGCAGTACTTC. This sequence encodes CASSQGGRSSYEQYF.

The chain couples TRBV7-6 to TRBJ2-7, with 8 bases identical to TRBD1. Germline CDR1 reads SGHVS; CDR2 reads FNYEAQ. CDR3 length equals 14 residues. The ends lost 4 bases at V and 4 bases at J; junction bases unmatched: 6. The CDR3 DNA follows: TGTGCCAGCAGCTCCGGGACAGGCTTGTACGAGCAGTACTTC. Its translation is CASSSGTGLYEQYF.

The CDR3 nucleotides read TGTGCCAGCAGCAAAGTCGTTGGTGGAGGAGAGCAGTACTTC. The encoded protein is CASSKVVGGGEQYF. The rearrangement uses TRBV5-4 and TRBJ2-7; a possible D gene is TRBD2 (5 bases). The V gene's germline CDR1 is SGHNT and CDR2 YYREEE (reference sequence). The germline V and J ends were trimmed by 4 bases and 7 bases, with 18 bases remaining between them. There are 14 residues in the CDR3. Filled out from reference TRBV5-4 and TRBJ2-7, the complete variable domain reads ETGVTQSPTHLIKTRGQQVTLRCSSQSGHNTVSWYQQALGQGPQFIFQYYREEENGRGNFPPRFSGLQFPNYSSELNVNALELDDSALYLCASSKVVGGGEQYFGPGTRLTVT.

This rearrangement joins TRBV2 to TRBJ2-5, with TRBD1 matching over 7 bases. The CDR3 runs 13 residues. Germline V gene lookup returns CDR1 SNHLY and CDR2 FYNNEI. V was pared by 6 bases and J by 1 base, with 2 bases of the junction left unmatched. The CDR3 DNA reads as TGTGCCAGCAGACAGGGGACCCAAGAGACCCAGTACTTC. Translated, it gives CASRQGTQETQYF. Filled out from reference TRBV2 and TRBJ2-5, the complete variable domain reads EPEVTQTPSHQVTQMGQEVILRCVPISNHLYFYWYRQILGQKVEFLVSFYNNEISEKSEIFDDQFSVERPDGSNFTLKIRSTKLEDSAMYFCASRQGTQETQYFGPGTRLLVL.

V usage is TRBV2 and J usage is TRBJ2-3; 7 bases are a match to TRBD1. Per germline, CDR1 SNHLY and CDR2 FYNNEI. The V segment lost 4 bases and the J segment 4 bases; nucleotides outside the gene matches: 5. The CDR3 length is 14 residues. This chain's CDR3 is CASSGQGQADTQYF. Here the CDR3 DNA reads TGTGCCAGCAGTGGACAGGGTCAAGCAGATACGCAGTATTTT. Combining the CDR3 with reference TRBV2 and TRBJ2-3 gives the whole variable domain EPEVTQTPSHQVTQMGQEVILRCVPISNHLYFYWYRQILGQKVEFLVSFYNNEISEKSEIFDDQFSVERPDGSNFTLKIRSTKLEDSAMYFCASSGQGQADTQYFGPGTRLTVL.

The V gene is TRBV28, the J gene TRBJ1-4; D not certain. This CDR3 has 14 amino acids. The V and J ends lost 3 bases and 6 bases respectively, with 11 bases between them. In germline, CDR1 is MDHEN, CDR2 SYDVKM. The CDR3 nucleotides read TGTGCCAGCAGTTTGGTGGGTCAGGATGAAAAACTGTTTTTT. Translated: CASSLVGQDEKLFF.

The chain employs TRBV19 and TRBJ2-7; no reliable D call. V was shortened by 4 bases and J by 4 bases, with 8 bases between the two germline ends. The CDR3 is made up of 12 amino acids. Germline loops: CDR1 LNHDA, CDR2 SQIVND (reference sequence). The DNA for the CDR3 is TGTGCCAGTAGTAGCAACGGGTACGAGCAGTACTTC. This codes for CASSSNGYEQYF.

V and J are TRBV2 and TRBJ2-7; 7 bases are shared with TRBD1. The CDR3 extends over 14 amino acids. In germline, CDR1 is SNHLY, CDR2 FYNNEI. Trimming at V came to 5 bases and at J to 2 bases, leaving 6 bases not matched to a gene. CDR3 in amino acids: CASSSRDSPYEQYF. CDR3 DNA sequence: TGTGCCAGCAGTTCCAGGGACAGTCCCTACGAGCAGTACTTC.

This clone has just a few counts. The chain has TRBV27 and TRBJ1-3; the match to TRBD1 covers 9 bases. Trimming removed 0 bases from V and 4 bases from J; junction bases left unmatched: 7. The CDR3 runs 17 residues. Germline V lookup: CDR1 MNHEY, CDR2 SMNVEV (reference sequence). As DNA, the CDR3 is TGTGCCAGCAGTTTATCGGCGGGGACAGGGTTCGGAAACACCATATATTTT. Its protein product is CASSLSAGTGFGNTIYF.

V gene TRBV7-3 combines with J gene TRBJ2-1; TRBD2 is a possible D gene (6 bases). Germline values: CDR1 SGHTA, CDR2 FQGTGA. Trimming cost V 2 bases and J 1 base, with 12 bases left between them. The CDR3 is made up of 16 amino acids. The CDR3 DNA is TGTGCCAGCAGCTTAGACGGGAGTCGGTCCTACAATGAGCAGTTCTTC. Its protein is CASSLDGSRSYNEQFF.

In regard to this clone: One end of the junction is discordant with germline, which a read error may explain. V usage is TRBV2 and J usage is TRBJ2-3, with D tentatively TRBD2 (6 bases). This CDR3 is built from 15 residues. Germline V CDR1 and CDR2: SNHLY, FYNNEI. CDR3 sequence reads: CACRVNGQGGGTQYF. CDR3 coding DNA: TGTGCCTGCAGGGTTAACGGGCAGGGAGGAGGTACGCAGTATTTT.

V gene TRBV27 combines with J gene TRBJ1-3, with 7 bases that match TRBD1. The CDR3 is 15 amino acids. The J segment lost 1 base and the V segment lost 6 bases, leaving 6 bases of the junction unmatched. Germline lookup yields CDR1 MNHEY and CDR2 SMNVEV (reference sequence). CDR3 in DNA: TGTGCCAGCAGCCGACAGGGACGATCTGGAAACACCATATATTTT. Encoded protein: CASSRQGRSGNTIYF.